This record concerns one T cell receptor beta chain sequence. The data were taken from a study of T-cell reconstitution after alpha-beta-depleted transplantation in children. Researchers prepared the TCRbeta library using unique molecular identifiers, the study reports. TCRdb ran MiXCR on the PCR reads and lists one entry per CDR3 protein. The sample lists approximately 490,000 distinct CDR3 sequences, under 15% occurring once. V dropped 3 bases and J dropped 12 bases, with 21 bases sitting between them. The CDR3 contains 15 residues. The chain employs TRBV12-3 or TRBV12-4 and TRBJ2-1; D is possibly TRBD2 (6 bases). The sequence derives from a human donor who donated a stem cell graft to a child with combined immunodeficiency. The material sequenced was PBMCs from the stem cell graft donor, taken from the stem cell graft. The chain's CDR3 is CASSLSGGRRRGQFF. The CDR3 nucleotides are TGTGCCAGCAGTTTGAGTGGAGGGAGACGGCGGGGGCAGTTCTTC.